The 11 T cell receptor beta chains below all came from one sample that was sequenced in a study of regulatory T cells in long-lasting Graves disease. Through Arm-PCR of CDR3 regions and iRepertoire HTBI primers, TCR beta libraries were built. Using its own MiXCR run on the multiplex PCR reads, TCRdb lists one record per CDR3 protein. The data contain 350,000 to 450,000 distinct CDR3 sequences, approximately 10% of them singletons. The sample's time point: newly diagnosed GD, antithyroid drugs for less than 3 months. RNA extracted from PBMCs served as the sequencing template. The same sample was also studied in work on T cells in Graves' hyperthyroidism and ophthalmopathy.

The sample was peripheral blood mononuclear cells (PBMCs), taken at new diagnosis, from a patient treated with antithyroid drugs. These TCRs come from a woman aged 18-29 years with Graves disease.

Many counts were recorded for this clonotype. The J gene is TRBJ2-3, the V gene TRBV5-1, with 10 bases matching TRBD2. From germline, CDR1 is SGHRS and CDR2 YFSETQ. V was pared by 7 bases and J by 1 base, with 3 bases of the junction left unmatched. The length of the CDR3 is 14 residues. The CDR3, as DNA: TGCGCCAGCGGTCTAGCGGGGGGCACAGATACGCAGTATTTT. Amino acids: CASGLAGGTDTQYF. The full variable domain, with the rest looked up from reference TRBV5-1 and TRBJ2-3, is KAGVTQTPRYLIKTRGQQVTLSCSPISGHRSVSWYQQTPGQGLQFLFEYFSETQRNKGNFPGRFSGRQFSNSRSEMNVSTLELGDSALYLCASGLAGGTDTQYFGPGTRLTVL.

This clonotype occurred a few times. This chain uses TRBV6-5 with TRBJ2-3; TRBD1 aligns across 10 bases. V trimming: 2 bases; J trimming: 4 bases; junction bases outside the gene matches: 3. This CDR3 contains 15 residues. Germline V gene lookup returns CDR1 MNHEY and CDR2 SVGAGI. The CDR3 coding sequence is TGTGCCAGCAGTTACCGAGGACAGGGGGCAGATACGCAGTATTTT. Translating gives CASSYRGQGADTQYF.

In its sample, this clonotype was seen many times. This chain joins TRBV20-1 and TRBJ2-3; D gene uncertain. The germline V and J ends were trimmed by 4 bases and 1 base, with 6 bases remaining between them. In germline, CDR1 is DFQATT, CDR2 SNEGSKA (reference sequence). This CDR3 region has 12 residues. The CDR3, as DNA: TGCAGTGCTACCGCGGGCACAGATACGCAGTATTTT. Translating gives CSATAGTDTQYF.

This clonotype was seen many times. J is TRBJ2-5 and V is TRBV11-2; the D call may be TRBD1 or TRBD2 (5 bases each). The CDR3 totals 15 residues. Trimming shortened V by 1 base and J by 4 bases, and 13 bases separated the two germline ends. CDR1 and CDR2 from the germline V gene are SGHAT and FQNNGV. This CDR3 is CASSLGPRGGETQYF. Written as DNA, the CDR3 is TGTGCCAGCAGCTTAGGACCCCGGGGCGGAGAGACCCAGTACTTC.

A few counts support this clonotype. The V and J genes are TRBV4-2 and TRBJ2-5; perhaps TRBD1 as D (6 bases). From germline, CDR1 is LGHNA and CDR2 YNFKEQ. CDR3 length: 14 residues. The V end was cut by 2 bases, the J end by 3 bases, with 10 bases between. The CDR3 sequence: CASSQPGTKETQYF. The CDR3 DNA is TGTGCCAGCAGCCAACCGGGGACAAAAGAGACCCAGTACTTC.

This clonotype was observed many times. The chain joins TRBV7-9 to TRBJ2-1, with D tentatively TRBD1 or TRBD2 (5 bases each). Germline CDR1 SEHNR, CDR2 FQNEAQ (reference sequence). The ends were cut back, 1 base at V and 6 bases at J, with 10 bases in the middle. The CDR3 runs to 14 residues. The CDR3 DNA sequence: TGTGCCAGCAGCTTAGTCCAGGGACGCAATGAGCAGTTCTTC. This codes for CASSLVQGRNEQFF. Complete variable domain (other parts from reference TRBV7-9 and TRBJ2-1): DTGVSQNPRHKITKRGQNVTFRCDPISEHNRLYWYRQTLGQGPEFLTYFQNEAQLEKSRLLSDRFSAERPKGSFSTLEIQRTEQGDSAMYLCASSLVQGRNEQFFGPGTRLTVL.

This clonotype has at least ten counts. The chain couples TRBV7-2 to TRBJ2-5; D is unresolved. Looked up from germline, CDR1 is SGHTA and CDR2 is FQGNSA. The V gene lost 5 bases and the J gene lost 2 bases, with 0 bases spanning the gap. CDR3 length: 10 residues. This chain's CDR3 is CASSQETQYF. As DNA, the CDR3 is TGTGCCAGCAGCCAAGAGACCCAGTACTTC.

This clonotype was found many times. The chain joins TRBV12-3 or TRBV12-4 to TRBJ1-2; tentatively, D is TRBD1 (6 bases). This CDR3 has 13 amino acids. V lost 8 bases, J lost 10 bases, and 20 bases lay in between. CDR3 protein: CASSRGGGRDYTF. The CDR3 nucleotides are TGTGCCAGCTCTCGGGGGGGGGGCCGCGACTACACCTTC.

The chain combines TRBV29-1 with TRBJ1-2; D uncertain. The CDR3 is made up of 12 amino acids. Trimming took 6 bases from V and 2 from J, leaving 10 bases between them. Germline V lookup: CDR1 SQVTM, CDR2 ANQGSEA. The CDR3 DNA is TGCAGCGTGAGACGGAGGAACTATGGCTACACCTTC. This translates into CSVRRRNYGYTF.

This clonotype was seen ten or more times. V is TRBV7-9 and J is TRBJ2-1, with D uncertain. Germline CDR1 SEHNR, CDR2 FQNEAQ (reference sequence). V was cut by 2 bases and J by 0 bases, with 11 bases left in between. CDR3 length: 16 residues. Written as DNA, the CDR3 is TGTGCCAGCAGCTTAAGTGGCTTAAGCTCCTACAATGAGCAGTTCTTC. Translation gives CASSLSGLSSYNEQFF.

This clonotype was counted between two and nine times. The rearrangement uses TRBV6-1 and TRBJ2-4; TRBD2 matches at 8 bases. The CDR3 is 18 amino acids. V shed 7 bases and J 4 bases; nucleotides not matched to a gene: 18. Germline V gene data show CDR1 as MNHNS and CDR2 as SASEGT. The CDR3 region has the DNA TGTGCCAGCATTTCAGGAGGACTCGGCGGCGGGAGGAAAAACATTCAGTACTTC. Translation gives CASISGGLGGGRKNIQYF.